The entry below gives a single TCR beta chain sequence along with its context. Using immunoSEQ multiplex PCR, the repertoire was profiled, and TCRdb retains in-frame clones only, with some absent. Among roughly 14,000 clones listed, approximately 80% were seen once. This entry is derived from a study of technical replicates of blood from a handful of donors. CDR3 size: 15 residues. Germline assignment: CDR1 SNHLY and CDR2 FYNNEI. Unmatched junction bases numbered 9, after V lost 10 bases and J lost 4 bases. The origin of this receptor is a human donor in good health. The V call is TRBV2, the J call TRBJ2-1, with 11 bases that match TRBD2. Source material: PBMCs. For the CDR3, the DNA is TGTGCCACCGAACCAGGGACTAGCGGATACAATGAGCAGTTCTTC. It is translated as CATEPGTSGYNEQFF.